The 10 T cell receptor beta chains presented below share a single source sample, sequenced in a study of identifying expanded T cells in peripheral blood (dated by TCRdb to between 2018 and 2020). The library was produced with the immunoSEQ multiplex PCR assay. Imported from immuneACCESS, the table was reduced by TCRdb to in-frame sequences with V and J called. These copies leave out some clones; in studies compared against another copy, an unresolved V gene accounts for under half, and the cause of the remainder is not known. The sample has some 76,000 clones on record, roughly 90% of them singletons. The ten largest clones take up more than 2.5% of the sample. Specimen: blood. These receptor sequences come from a person between 18 and 70 years old in good health.

The V gene is TRBV28, the J gene TRBJ2-7; D is perhaps TRBD2 (6 bases). CDR3 length: 15 residues. CDR1 MDHEN and CDR2 SYDVKM come from the germline V gene. Trimming cost V 5 bases and J 2 bases, with 16 bases left between them. For the CDR3, the DNA is TGTGCCAGCAGTCGGGACCGGGACTTCACCTACGAGCAGTACTTC. This gives the protein CASSRDRDFTYEQYF.

The chain carries TRBV5-4 and TRBJ2-1; D remains ambiguous. This CDR3 is built from 15 residues. V was cut by 6 bases and J by 1 base, with 14 bases left in between. Germline V gene data show CDR1 as SGHNT and CDR2 as YYREEE (reference sequence). The CDR3 region is CASTTGGVSYNEQFF. CDR3 nucleotides: TGTGCCAGCACCACCGGTGGGGTTTCCTACAATGAGCAGTTCTTC.

The J gene is TRBJ1-1, the V gene TRBV11-2; no firm D call. Germline V gives CDR1 SGHAT, CDR2 FQNNGV. The CDR3 runs to 15 residues. Trimming left V 3 bases short and J 0 bases short, with 11 bases between. The CDR3 protein is CASSFEFSMNTEAFF. DNA of the CDR3: TGTGCCAGCAGCTTTGAATTTTCCATGAACACTGAAGCTTTCTTT.

The gene calls are TRBV7-8 and TRBJ2-1, with D possibly TRBD1 on 5 matching bases. This CDR3 region has 13 residues. The germline V gene has CDR1 SGHVS and CDR2 FQNEAQ. The V end lost 1 base, the J end lost 6 bases, and 7 bases lay between the germline ends. The CDR3: CASSLGRVNEQFF. DNA for the CDR3: TGTGCCAGCAGCTTAGGCAGGGTCAATGAGCAGTTCTTC.

The chain uses TRBV5-1 and TRBJ2-2; TRBD2 matches at 7 bases. This CDR3 is built from 15 residues. V was pared by 1 base and J by 2 bases, with 2 bases of the junction left unmatched. Germline assignment: CDR1 SGHRS and CDR2 YFSETQ. The CDR3 nucleotides are TGCGCCAGCAGCTTGACTAGCGCTAACACCGGGGAGCTGTTTTTT. Protein: CASSLTSANTGELFF.

This rearrangement joins TRBV30 to TRBJ1-4; D uncertain. Germline values: CDR1 GTSNPN, CDR2 SVGIG (reference sequence). This CDR3 is built from 13 residues. The germline V and J ends were trimmed by 0 bases and 3 bases, with 5 bases remaining between them. CDR3 DNA: TGTGCCTGGAGTGTTGATCCTAATGAAAAACTGTTTTTT. It translates to CAWSVDPNEKLFF.

J is TRBJ2-2 and V is TRBV6-4, with TRBD1 as a possible D gene (7 bases). In germline, CDR1 is MRHNA, CDR2 SNTAGT. V was pared by 6 bases and J by 5 bases, with 19 bases between. The CDR3 is 16 amino acids. CDR3 region: CASSPVGGQRTGELFF. The CDR3 coding sequence is TGTGCCAGCAGCCCTGTGGGGGGACAGAGAACCGGGGAGCTGTTTTTT.

This chain links TRBV9 with TRBJ1-1, with 12 bases lining up with TRBD1. Germline CDR1 is SGDLS and CDR2 is YYNGEE. The CDR3 has 15 residues. The V segment lost 0 bases and the J segment 8 bases; nucleotides outside the gene matches: 5. CDR3 in DNA: TGTGCCAGCAGCGTAGCTTCTGGGACAGGGGGCGAAGCTTTCTTT. Translated, it gives CASSVASGTGGEAFF.

V is TRBV7-2 and J is TRBJ2-4; D tentatively reads TRBD1 or TRBD2 (6 bases each). CDR1 is SGHTA, CDR2 FQGNSA, per germline. This CDR3 comprises 16 residues. Between the trimmed V and J ends, which lost 5 bases and 1 base, there was a span of 15 bases. This CDR3 reads CASSPEGGVAKNIQYF. The CDR3, as DNA: TGTGCCAGCAGCCCAGAGGGGGGAGTGGCCAAAAACATTCAGTACTTC.

The V and J genes are TRBV6-1 and TRBJ2-2; either TRBD1 or TRBD2 may supply D (5 bases each). The germline CDR1 and CDR2 sequences are MNHNS and SASEGT. The CDR3 is 16 residues long. V was shortened by 2 bases and J by 1 base, with 11 bases between the two germline ends. The DNA for the CDR3 is TGTGCCAGCAGTGAATCGGATGGGGGGAACACCGGGGAGCTGTTTTTT. Amino acid sequence: CASSESDGGNTGELFF.